This TCR beta chain was retrieved from a study of cytomegalovirus exposure and HLA in healthy donors. Overall study: Caucasian-associated ancestry cluster membership applied to about 80% of some 400 genotyped donors.

Both 60 Vbeta primers and 13 Jbeta primers went into the PCR. Only in-frame clones appear in the TCRdb table, and some are missing; sequencing was by immunoSEQ multiplex PCR. The sample lists roughly 200,000 clones; about 70% were seen once. CDR1 and CDR2 from the germline V gene are SQVTM and ANQGSEA. This CDR3 region has 16 residues. Trimming removed 2 bases from V and 5 bases from J, with 21 bases in between. About this clone: What it binds is not known.

Study outcomes and limitations: Later analysis identified over 15,000 TCR beta sequences associated with HLA alleles, using a false discovery rate threshold of 0.05. Several top significant clusters appeared, in a later analysis, to be linked to common viral pathogens.

The receptor's source is a young woman in good health and CMV-seronegative. The chain is built from TRBV29-1 and TRBJ1-2, with D possibly TRBD1 on 6 matching bases. The material sequenced was PBMCs. The CDR3 loop reads CSVESAGAFSRYGYTF. CDR3 DNA: TGCAGCGTTGAAAGCGCAGGGGCGTTCTCCCGGTATGGCTACACCTTC. Full variable domain (outside the CDR3, taken from reference TRBV29-1 and TRBJ1-2): SAVISQKPSRDICQRGTSLTIQCQVDSQVTMMFWYRQQPGQSLTLIATANQGSEATYESGFVIDKFPISRPNLTFSTLTVSNMSPEDSSIYLCSVESAGAFSRYGYTFGSGTRLTVV.